These 15 T cell receptor beta chains share one sample of origin, sequenced in a study of response to subunit inactivated influenza vaccine. TCRdb called the RT-PCR reads again in MiXCR, with one record for every CDR3 protein. The top ten clones hold less than 4% of a sample with 500,000 or so distinct CDR3 sequences, approximately 15% of them seen once. Sequenced material: CD4+ T cells sorted from PBMCs, taken around 25 months after vaccination. These receptor sequences come from a man between 50 and 69 years old who received an inactivated influenza vaccine.

This chain connects TRBV6-5 to TRBJ2-7; 8 bases fit TRBD1. Trimming removed 3 bases from V and 9 bases from J; junction bases left unmatched: 7. Looked up from germline, CDR1 is MNHEY and CDR2 is SVGAGI. This CDR3 region has 13 residues. The CDR3 bases are TGTGCCAGCAGTTATAGGGACAGGTCCGGGCAGTACTTC. Translating it yields CASSYRDRSGQYF.

This clonotype has a handful of counts. CDR3 amino acids: CASSFYGHSNQPQHF. DNA of the CDR3: TGTGCCAGCAGTTTCTACGGACACAGCAATCAGCCCCAGCATTTT. The rearrangement joins TRBV28 to TRBJ1-5; D is perhaps TRBD1 (5 bases). This CDR3 has 15 residues. V was cut by 3 bases and J by 1 base, with 10 bases left in between. In germline, CDR1 is MDHEN, CDR2 SYDVKM.

Ten or more counts support this clonotype. This chain links TRBV5-1 with TRBJ2-3; no clear D. V lost 2 bases to trimming and J lost 4 bases, with 11 bases between them. Germline assignment: CDR1 SGHRS and CDR2 YFSETQ. The CDR3 extends over 14 amino acids. The CDR3 protein is CASSLHRPADTQYF. CDR3 nucleotides: TGCGCCAGCAGCTTACATCGACCCGCAGATACGCAGTATTTT.

The table lists this clonotype with a few counts. The rearrangement joins TRBV10-3 to TRBJ2-7, with 9 nucleotides matching TRBD1. Looked up from germline, CDR1 is ENHRY and CDR2 is SYGVKD. Trimming removed 5 bases from V and 4 bases from J; junction bases left unmatched: 3. CDR3 size: 13 residues. CDR3 region: CAISPGQGYEQYF. CDR3 nucleotide sequence: TGTGCCATCAGTCCGGGACAGGGTTACGAGCAGTACTTC.

V usage is TRBV20-1 and J usage is TRBJ2-7; D is possibly TRBD1 (5 bases). Deletions cut 0 bases from V and 8 bases from J, with 17 bases between. Germline CDR1 is DFQATT and CDR2 is SNEGSKA (reference sequence). This CDR3 contains 14 residues. CDR3 sequence (DNA): TGCAGTGCTAGAGATTCCGTTGCGGACACAAAGCAGTACTTC. It translates to CSARDSVADTKQYF.

The chain couples TRBV7-9 to TRBJ1-3; perhaps TRBD1 as D (5 bases). Per the germline V gene, CDR1 is SEHNR and CDR2 is FQNEAQ (reference sequence). The ends were cut back, 4 bases at V and 5 bases at J, with 21 bases in the middle. This CDR3 spans 17 amino acids. CDR3 coding DNA: TGTGCCAGCAGCTCCCTCCCCGGGCCTCTGGGGCGAAACACCATATATTTT. It translates to CASSSLPGPLGRNTIYF.

This rearrangement joins TRBV6-1 to TRBJ2-3; weak D call: TRBD1 (6 bases). The V end was cut by 8 bases, the J end by 3 bases, with 15 bases between. This CDR3 spans 14 amino acids. CDR1 is MNHNS, CDR2 SASEGT, per germline. CDR3 sequence: CASRPVGGTDTQYF. The CDR3 DNA follows: TGTGCCAGCCGACCGGTAGGGGGAACAGATACGCAGTATTTT.

The V gene is TRBV5-1, the J gene TRBJ2-5; D is uncertain. V was trimmed by 5 bases and J by 2 bases, leaving 13 bases between them. Germline CDR1 is SGHRS and CDR2 is YFSETQ. The CDR3 contains 14 residues. CDR3 amino acids: CASRVGPTQETQYF. CDR3 sequence (DNA): TGCGCCAGCAGGGTAGGGCCCACTCAAGAGACCCAGTACTTC.

This clonotype has ten or more counts. The chain has TRBV21-1 and TRBJ2-2. TRBV21-1 is a recognized pseudogene. The CDR3 runs 15 residues. CDR3 sequence reads: CASSNLEDRPGELFF. CDR3 nucleotides: TGTGCCAGCAGCAACCTTGAAGACCGCCCCGGGGAGCTGTTTTTT.

This clonotype was observed a handful of times. This sequence joins TRBV10-3 and TRBJ2-5; 16 nucleotides line up with TRBD2. This CDR3 region has 16 residues. Trimming removed 5 bases from V and 2 bases from J; junction bases left unmatched: 2. CDR1 ENHRY and CDR2 SYGVKD come from the germline V gene. The CDR3 region is CAISPGLAGGQETQYF. The DNA of the CDR3 is TGTGCCATCAGTCCGGGACTAGCGGGAGGGCAAGAGACCCAGTACTTC.

This clonotype was found a few times. This chain connects TRBV20-1 to TRBJ1-5, with a possible D match to TRBD1 (5 bases). V lost 0 bases to trimming and J lost 3 bases, with 12 bases between them. CDR3 length: 15 residues. Germline CDR1 DFQATT, CDR2 SNEGSKA (reference sequence). CDR3 bases: TGCAGTGCTAGAGACCCGGGACGGAACAATCAGCCCCAGCATTTT. Its translation is CSARDPGRNNQPQHF.

This clonotype was counted only a few times. The chain carries TRBV7-2 and TRBJ1-2; D is uncertain. The CDR3 runs to 13 residues. Deletions cut 5 bases from V and 7 bases from J, with 14 bases between. CDR1 is SGHTA and CDR2 is FQGNSA in the germline V gene. CDR3 in amino acids: CASSKTDGIGYTF. The CDR3 region has the DNA TGTGCCAGCAGCAAGACGGATGGCATTGGCTACACCTTC.

The rearrangement links TRBV20-1 to TRBJ2-1, with D perhaps matching TRBD1 or TRBD2 (6 bases each). Looked up from germline, CDR1 is DFQATT and CDR2 is SNEGSKA (reference sequence). The CDR3 spans 15 residues. The V end lost 4 bases, the J end lost 1 base, and 14 bases lay between the germline ends. The CDR3 DNA reads TGCAGTGCTAACCAAGGGGGGAGGTCCTACAATGAGCAGTTCTTC. Translation: CSANQGGRSYNEQFF.

This clonotype was recorded at least ten times. The J gene is TRBJ2-1, the V gene TRBV5-5, with D hard to call. The CDR3 is 14 residues long. The germline V gene has CDR1 SGHKS and CDR2 YYEKEE (reference sequence). V was trimmed by 4 bases and J by 3 bases, leaving 11 bases between them. This CDR3 is CASSPDRFYNEQFF. The CDR3 nucleotides read TGTGCCAGCAGCCCCGACCGGTTCTACAATGAGCAGTTCTTC.

There are a few counts of this clonotype. V usage is TRBV5-6 and J usage is TRBJ1-3; no clear D. CDR3 length: 15 residues. CDR1 is SGHDT, CDR2 YYEEEE, per germline. Trimming removed 2 bases at V and 4 bases at J, with 13 bases between. CDR3 sequence: CASSFWGGSGNTIYF. For the CDR3, the DNA is TGTGCCAGCAGCTTTTGGGGAGGCTCGGGAAACACCATATATTTT.